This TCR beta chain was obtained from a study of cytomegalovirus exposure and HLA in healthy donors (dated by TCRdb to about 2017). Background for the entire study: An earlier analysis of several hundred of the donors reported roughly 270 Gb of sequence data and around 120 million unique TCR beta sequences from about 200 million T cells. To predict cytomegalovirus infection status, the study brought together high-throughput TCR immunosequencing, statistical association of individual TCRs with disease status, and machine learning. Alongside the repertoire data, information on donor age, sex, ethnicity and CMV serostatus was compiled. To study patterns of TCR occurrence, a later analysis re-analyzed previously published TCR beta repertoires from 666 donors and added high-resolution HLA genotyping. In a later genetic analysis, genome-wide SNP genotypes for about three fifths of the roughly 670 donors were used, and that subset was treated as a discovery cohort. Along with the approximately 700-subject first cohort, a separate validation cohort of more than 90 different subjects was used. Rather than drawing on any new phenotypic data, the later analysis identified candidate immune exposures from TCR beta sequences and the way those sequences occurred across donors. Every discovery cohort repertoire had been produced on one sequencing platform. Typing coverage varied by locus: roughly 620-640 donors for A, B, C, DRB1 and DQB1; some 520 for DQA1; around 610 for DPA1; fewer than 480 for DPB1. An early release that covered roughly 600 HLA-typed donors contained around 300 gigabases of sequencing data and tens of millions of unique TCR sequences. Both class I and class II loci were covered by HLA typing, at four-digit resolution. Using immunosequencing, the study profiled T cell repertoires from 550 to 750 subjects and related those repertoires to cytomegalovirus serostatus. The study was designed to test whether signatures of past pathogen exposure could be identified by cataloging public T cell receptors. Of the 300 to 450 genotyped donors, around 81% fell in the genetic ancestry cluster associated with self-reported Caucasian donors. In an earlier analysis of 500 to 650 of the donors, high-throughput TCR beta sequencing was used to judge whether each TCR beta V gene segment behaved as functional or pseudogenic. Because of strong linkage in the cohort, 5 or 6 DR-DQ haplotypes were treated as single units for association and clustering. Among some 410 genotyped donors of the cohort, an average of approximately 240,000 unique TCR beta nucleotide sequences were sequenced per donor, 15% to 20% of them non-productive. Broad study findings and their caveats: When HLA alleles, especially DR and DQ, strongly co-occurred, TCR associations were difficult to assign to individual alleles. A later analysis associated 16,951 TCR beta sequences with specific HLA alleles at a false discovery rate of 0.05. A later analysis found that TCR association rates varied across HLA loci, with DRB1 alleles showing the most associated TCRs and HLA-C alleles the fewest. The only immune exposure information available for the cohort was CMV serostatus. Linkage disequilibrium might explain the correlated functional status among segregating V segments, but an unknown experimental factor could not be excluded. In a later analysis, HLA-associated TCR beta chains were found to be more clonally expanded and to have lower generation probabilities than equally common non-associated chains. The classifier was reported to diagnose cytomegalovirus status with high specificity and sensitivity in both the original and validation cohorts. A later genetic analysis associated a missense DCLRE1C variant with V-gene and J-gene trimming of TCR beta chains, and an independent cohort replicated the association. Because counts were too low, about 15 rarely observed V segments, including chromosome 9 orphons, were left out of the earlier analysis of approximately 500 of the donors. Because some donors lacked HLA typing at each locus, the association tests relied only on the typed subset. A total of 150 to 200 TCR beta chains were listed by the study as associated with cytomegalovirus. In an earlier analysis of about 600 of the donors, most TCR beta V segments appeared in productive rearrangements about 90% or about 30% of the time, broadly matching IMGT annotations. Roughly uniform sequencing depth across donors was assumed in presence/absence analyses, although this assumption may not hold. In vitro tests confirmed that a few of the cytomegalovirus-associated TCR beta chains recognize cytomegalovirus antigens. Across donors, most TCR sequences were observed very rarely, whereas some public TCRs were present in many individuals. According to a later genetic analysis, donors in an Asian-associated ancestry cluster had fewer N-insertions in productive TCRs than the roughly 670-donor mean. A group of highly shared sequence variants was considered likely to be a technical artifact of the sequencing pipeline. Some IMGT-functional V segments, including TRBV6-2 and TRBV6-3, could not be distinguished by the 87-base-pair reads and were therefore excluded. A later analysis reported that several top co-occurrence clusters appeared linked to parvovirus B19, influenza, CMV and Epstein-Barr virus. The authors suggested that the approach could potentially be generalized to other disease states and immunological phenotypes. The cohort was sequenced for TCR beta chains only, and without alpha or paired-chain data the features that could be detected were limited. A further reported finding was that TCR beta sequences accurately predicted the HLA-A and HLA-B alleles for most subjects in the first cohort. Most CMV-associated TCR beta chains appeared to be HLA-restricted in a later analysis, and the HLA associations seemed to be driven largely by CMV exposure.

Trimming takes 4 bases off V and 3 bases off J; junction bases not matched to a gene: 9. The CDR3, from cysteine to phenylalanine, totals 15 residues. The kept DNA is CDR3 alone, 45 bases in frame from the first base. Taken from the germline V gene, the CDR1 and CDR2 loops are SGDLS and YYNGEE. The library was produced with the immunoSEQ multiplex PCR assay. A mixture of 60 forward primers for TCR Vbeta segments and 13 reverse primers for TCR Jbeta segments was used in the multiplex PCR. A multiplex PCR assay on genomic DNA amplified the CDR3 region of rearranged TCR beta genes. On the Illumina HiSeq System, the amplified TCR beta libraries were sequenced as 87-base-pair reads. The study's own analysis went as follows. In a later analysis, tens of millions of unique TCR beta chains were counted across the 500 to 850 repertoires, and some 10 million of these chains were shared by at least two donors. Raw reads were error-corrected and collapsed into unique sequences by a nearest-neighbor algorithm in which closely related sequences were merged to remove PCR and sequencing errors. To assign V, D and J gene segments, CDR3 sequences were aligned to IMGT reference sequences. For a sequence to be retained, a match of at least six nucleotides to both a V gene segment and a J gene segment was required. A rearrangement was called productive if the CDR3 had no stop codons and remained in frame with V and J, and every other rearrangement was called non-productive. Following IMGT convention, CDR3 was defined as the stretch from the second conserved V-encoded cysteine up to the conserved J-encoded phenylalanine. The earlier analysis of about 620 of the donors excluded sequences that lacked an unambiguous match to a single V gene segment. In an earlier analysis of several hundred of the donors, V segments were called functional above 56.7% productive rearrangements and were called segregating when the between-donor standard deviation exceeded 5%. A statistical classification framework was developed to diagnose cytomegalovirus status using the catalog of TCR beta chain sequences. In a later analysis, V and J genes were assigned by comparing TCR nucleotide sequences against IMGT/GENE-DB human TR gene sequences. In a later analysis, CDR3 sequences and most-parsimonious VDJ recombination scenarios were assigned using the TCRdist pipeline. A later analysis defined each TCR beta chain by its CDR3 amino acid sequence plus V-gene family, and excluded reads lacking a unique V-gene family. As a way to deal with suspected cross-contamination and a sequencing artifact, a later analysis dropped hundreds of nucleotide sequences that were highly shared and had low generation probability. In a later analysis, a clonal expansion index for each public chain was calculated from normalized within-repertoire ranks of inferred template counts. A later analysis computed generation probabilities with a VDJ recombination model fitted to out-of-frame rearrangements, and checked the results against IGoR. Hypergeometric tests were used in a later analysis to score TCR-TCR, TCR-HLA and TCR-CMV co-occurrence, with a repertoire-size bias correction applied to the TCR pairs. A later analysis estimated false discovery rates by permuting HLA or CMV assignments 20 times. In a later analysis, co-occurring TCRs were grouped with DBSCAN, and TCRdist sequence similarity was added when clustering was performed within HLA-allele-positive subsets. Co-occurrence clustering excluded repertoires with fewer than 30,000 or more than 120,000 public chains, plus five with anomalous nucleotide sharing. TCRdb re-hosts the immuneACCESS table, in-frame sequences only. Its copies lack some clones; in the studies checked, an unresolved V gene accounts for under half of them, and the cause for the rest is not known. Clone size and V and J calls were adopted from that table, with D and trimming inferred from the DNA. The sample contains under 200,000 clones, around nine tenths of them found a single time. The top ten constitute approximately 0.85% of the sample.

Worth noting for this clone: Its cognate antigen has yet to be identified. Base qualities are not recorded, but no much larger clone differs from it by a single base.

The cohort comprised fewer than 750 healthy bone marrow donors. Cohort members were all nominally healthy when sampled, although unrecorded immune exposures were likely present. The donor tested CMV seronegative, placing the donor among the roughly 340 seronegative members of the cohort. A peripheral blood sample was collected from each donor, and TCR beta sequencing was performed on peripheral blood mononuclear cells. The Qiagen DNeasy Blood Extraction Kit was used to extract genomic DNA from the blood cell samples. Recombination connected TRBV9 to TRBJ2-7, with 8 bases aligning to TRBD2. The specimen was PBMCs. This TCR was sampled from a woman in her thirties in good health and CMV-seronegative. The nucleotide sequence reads TGTGCCAGCAGCCCTCGGACTAGCAGAAACTACGAGCAGTACTTC. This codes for CASSPRTSRNYEQYF.